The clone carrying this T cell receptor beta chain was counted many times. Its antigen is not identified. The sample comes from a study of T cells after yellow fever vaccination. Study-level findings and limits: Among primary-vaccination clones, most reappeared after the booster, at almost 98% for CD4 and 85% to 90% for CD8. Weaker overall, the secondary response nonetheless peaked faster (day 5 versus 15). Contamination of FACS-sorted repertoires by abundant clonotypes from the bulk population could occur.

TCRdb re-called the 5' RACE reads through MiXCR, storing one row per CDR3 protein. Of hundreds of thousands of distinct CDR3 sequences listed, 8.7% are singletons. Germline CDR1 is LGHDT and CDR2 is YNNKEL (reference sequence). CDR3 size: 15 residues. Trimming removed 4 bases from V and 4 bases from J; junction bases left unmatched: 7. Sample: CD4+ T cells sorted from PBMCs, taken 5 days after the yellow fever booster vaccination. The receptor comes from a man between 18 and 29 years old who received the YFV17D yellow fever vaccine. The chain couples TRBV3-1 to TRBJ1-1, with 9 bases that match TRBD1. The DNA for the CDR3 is TGTGCCAGCAGCCTAGGGACAGGGTATGGCACTGAAGCTTTCTTT. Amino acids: CASSLGTGYGTEAFF. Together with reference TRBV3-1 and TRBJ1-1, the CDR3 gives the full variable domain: DTAVSQTPKYLVTQMGNDKSIKCEQNLGHDTMYWYKQDSKKFLKIMFSYNNKELIINETVPNRFSPKSPDKAHLNLHINSLELGDSAVYFCASSLGTGYGTEAFFGQGTRLTVV.